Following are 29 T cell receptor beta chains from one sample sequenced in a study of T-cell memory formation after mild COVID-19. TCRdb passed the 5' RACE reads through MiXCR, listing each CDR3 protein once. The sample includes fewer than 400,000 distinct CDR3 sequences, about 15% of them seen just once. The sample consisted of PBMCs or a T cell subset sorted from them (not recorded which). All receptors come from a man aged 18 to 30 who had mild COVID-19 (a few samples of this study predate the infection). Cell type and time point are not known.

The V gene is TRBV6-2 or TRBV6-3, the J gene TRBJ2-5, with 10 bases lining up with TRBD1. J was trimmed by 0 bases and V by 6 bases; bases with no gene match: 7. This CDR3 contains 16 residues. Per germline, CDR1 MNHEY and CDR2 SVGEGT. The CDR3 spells CASSRDRGVYQETQYF. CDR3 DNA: TGTGCCAGCAGCCGGGACAGGGGAGTGTACCAAGAGACCCAGTACTTC.

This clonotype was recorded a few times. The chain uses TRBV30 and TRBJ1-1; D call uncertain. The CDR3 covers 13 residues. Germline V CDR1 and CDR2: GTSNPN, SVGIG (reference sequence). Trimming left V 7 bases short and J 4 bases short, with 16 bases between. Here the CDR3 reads CASDPPGSTEAFF. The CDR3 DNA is TGTGCCTCCGACCCTCCGGGGTCCACTGAAGCTTTCTTT.

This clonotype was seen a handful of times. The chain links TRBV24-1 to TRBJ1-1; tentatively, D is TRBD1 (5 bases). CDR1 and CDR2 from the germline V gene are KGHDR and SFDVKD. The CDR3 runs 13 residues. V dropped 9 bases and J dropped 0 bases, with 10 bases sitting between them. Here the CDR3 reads CATQRQMNTEAFF. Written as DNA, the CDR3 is TGTGCCACCCAAAGACAGATGAACACTGAAGCTTTCTTT.

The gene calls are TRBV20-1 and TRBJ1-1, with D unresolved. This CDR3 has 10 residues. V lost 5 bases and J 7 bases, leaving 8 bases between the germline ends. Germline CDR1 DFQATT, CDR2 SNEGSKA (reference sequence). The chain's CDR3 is CSALRNEAFF. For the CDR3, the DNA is TGCAGTGCTCTACGGAATGAAGCTTTCTTT.

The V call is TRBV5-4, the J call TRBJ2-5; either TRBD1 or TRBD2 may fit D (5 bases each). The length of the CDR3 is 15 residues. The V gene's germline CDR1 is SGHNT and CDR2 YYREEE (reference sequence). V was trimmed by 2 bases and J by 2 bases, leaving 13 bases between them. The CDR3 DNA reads TGTGCCAGCAGCTTCCGATGGGGGATTCAAGAGACCCAGTACTTC. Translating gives CASSFRWGIQETQYF.

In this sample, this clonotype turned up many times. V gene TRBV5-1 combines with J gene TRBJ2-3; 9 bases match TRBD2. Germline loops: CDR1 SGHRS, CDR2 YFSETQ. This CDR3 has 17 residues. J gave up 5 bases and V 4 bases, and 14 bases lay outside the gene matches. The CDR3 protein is CASSPTSSGELQDTQYF. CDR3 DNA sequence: TGCGCCAGCAGCCCGACCTCTAGCGGGGAGCTTCAAGATACGCAGTATTTT.

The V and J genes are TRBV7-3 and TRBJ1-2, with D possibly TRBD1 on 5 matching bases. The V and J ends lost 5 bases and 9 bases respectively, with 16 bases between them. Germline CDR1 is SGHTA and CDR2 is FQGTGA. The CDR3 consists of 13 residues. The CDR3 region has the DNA TGTGCCAGCAGCACTACGGGGGAGGGAAGCTACACCTTC. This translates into CASSTTGEGSYTF.

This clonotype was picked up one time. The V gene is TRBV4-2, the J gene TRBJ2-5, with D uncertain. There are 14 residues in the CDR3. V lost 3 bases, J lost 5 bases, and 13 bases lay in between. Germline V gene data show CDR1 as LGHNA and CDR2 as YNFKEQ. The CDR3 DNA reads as TGTGCCAGCAGCCAGCTACTGGCGGTGGAGACCCAGTACTTC. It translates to CASSQLLAVETQYF.

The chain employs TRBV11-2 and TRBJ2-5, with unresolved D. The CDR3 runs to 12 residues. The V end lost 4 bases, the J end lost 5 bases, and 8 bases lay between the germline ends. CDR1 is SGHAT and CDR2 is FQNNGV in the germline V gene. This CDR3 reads CASSSPSETQYF. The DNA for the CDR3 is TGTGCCAGCAGCTCCCCTTCTGAGACCCAGTACTTC.

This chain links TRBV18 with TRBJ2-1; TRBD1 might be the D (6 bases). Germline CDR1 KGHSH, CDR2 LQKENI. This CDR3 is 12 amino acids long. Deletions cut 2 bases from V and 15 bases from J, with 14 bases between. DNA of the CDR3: TGTGCCAGCTCACCAGCCCAGGACAGCCGGTTCTTC. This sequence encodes CASSPAQDSRFF.

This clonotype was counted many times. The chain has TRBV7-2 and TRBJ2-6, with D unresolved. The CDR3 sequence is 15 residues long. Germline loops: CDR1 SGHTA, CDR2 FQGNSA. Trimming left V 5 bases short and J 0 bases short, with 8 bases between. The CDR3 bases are TGTGCCAGCAGCCCCCTCCCCTCTGGGGCCAACGTCCTGACTTTC. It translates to CASSPLPSGANVLTF.

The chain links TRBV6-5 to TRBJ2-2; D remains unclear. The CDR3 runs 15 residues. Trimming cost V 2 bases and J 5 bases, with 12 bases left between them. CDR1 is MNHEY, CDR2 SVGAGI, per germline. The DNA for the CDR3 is TGTGCCAGCAGTTACCATGATAGGACGACCGGGGAGCTGTTTTTT. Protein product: CASSYHDRTTGELFF.

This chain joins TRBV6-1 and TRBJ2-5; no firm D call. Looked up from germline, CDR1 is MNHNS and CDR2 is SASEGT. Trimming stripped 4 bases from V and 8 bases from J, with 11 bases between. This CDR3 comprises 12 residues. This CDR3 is CASSGVVSTQYF. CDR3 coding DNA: TGTGCCAGCAGTGGGGTAGTCTCAACCCAGTACTTC.

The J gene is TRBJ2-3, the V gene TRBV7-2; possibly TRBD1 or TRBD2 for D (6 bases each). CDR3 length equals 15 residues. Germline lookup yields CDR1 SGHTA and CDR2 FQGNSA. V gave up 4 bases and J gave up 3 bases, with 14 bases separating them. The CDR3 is CASSWGASRTDTQYF. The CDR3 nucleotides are TGTGCCAGCAGCTGGGGGGCTAGCAGGACAGATACGCAGTATTTT.

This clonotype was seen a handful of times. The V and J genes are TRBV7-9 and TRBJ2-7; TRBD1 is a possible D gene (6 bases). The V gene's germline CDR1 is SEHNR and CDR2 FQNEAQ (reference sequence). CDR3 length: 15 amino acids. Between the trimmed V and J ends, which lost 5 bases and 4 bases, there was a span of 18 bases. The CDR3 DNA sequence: TGTGCCAGCAGCCCGCAGGACAGTTATAGTTACGAGCAGTACTTC. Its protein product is CASSPQDSYSYEQYF.

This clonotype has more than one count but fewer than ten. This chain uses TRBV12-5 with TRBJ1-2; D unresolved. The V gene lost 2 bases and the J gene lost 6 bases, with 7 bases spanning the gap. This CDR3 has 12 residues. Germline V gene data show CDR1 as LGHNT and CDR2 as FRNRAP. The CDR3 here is CASGLREDGYTF. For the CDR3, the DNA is TGTGCTAGTGGTTTGCGGGAAGATGGCTACACCTTC. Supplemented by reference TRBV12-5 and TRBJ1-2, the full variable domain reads DARVTQTPRHKVTEMGQEVTMRCQPILGHNTVFWYRQTMMQGLELLAYFRNRAPLDDSGMPKDRFSAEMPDATLATLKIQPSEPRDSAVYFCASGLREDGYTFGSGTRLTVV.

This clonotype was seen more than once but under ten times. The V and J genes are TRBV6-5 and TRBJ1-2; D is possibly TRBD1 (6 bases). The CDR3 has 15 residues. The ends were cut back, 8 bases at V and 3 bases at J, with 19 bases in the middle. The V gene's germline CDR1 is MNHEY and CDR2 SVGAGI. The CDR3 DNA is TGTGCCAGCGGAGGGCCAGGGGTATCGGACTATGGCTACACCTTC. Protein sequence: CASGGPGVSDYGYTF.

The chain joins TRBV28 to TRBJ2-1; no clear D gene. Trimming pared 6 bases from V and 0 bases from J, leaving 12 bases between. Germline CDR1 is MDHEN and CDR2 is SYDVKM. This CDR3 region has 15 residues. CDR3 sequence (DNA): TGTGCCAGCAGCTCGCGCCACAGCTCCTACAATGAGCAGTTCTTC. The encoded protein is CASSSRHSSYNEQFF. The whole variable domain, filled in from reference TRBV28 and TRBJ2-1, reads DVKVTQSSRYLVKRTGEKVFLECVQDMDHENMFWYRQDPGLGLRLIYFSYDVKMKEKGDIPEGYSVSREKKERFSLILESASTNQTSMYLCASSSRHSSYNEQFFGPGTRLTVL.

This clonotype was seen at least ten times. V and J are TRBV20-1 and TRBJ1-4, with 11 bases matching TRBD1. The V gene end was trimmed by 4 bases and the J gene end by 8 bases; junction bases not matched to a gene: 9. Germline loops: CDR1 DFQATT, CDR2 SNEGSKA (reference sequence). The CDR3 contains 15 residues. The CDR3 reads CSATFGTGGEEKLFF. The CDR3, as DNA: TGCAGTGCTACTTTCGGGACAGGGGGAGAAGAAAAACTGTTTTTT.

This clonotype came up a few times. The CDR3 loop reads CASTLGGRNNEQFF. CDR3 nucleotides: TGTGCCAGCACCTTAGGGGGTAGAAACAATGAGCAGTTCTTC. V is TRBV12-3 or TRBV12-4 and J is TRBJ2-1; possibly TRBD1 for D (6 bases). Trimming pared 7 bases from V and 5 bases from J, leaving 15 bases between. CDR3 size: 14 residues.

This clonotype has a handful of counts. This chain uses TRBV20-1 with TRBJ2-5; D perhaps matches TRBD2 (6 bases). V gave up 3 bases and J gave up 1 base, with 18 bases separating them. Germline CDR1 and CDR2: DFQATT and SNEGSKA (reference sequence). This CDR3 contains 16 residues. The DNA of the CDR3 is TGCAGTGCTAGTTACCTCCCTCGGGGGTCCCAAGAGACCCAGTACTTC. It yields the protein CSASYLPRGSQETQYF.

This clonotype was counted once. Here the CDR3 reads CASSRWDRDSPLHF. In DNA, the CDR3 is TGCGCCAGCAGCCGATGGGACAGGGACTCACCCCTCCACTTT. V usage is TRBV4-1 and J usage is TRBJ1-6; 9 bases fit TRBD1. There are 14 residues in the CDR3. V shed 4 bases, J shed 10 bases, and the junction held 5 bases outside the gene matches. From germline, CDR1 is MGHRA and CDR2 YSYEKL.

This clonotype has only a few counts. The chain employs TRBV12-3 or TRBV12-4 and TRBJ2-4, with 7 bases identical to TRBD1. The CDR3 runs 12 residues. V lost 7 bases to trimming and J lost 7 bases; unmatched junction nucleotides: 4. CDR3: CASTEGQNIQYF. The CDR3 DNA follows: TGTGCCAGCACAGAGGGACAGAACATTCAGTACTTC.

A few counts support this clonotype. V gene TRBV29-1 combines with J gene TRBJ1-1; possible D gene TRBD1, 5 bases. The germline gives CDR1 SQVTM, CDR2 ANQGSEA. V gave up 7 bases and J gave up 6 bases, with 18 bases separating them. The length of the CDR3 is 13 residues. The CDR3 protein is CSAGKGGPPEAFF. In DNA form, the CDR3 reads TGCAGCGCAGGGAAGGGCGGCCCGCCTGAAGCTTTCTTT.

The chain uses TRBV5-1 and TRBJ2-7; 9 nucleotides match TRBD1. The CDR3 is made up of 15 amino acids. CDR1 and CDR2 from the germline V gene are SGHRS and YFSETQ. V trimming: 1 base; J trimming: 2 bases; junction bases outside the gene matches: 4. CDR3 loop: CASSLTGGNTYEQYF. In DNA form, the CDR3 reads TGCGCCAGCAGCTTGACAGGGGGCAACACCTACGAGCAGTACTTC. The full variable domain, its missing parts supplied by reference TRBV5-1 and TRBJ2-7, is KAGVTQTPRYLIKTRGQQVTLSCSPISGHRSVSWYQQTPGQGLQFLFEYFSETQRNKGNFPGRFSGRQFSNSRSEMNVSTLELGDSALYLCASSLTGGNTYEQYFGPGTRLTVT.

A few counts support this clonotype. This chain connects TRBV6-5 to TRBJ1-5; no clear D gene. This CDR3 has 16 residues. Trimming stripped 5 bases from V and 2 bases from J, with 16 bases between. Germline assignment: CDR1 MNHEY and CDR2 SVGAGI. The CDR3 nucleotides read TGTGCCAGCAGTCCGCGGACGAACCTGGGCAATCAGCCCCAGCATTTT. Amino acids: CASSPRTNLGNQPQHF.

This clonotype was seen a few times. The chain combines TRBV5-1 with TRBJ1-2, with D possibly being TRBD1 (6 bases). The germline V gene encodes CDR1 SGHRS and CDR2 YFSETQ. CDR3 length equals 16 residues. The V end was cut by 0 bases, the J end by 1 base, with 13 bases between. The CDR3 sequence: CASSLEVQGINYGYTF. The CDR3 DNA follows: TGCGCCAGCAGCTTGGAGGTCCAGGGGATTAACTATGGCTACACCTTC.

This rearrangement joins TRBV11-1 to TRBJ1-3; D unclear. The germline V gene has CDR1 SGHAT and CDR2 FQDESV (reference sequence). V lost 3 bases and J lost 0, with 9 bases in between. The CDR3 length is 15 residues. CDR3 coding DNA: TGTGCCAGCAGCTTTGGGCGGCTCTCTGGAAACACCATATATTTT. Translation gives CASSFGRLSGNTIYF.

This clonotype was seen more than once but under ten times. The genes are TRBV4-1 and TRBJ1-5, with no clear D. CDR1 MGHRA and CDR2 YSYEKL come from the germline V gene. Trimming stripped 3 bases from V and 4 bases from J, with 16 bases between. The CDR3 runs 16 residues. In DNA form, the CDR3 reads TGCGCCAGCAGCCACCCTCCGGCTTCCCGAAATCAGCCCCAGCATTTT. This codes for CASSHPPASRNQPQHF.